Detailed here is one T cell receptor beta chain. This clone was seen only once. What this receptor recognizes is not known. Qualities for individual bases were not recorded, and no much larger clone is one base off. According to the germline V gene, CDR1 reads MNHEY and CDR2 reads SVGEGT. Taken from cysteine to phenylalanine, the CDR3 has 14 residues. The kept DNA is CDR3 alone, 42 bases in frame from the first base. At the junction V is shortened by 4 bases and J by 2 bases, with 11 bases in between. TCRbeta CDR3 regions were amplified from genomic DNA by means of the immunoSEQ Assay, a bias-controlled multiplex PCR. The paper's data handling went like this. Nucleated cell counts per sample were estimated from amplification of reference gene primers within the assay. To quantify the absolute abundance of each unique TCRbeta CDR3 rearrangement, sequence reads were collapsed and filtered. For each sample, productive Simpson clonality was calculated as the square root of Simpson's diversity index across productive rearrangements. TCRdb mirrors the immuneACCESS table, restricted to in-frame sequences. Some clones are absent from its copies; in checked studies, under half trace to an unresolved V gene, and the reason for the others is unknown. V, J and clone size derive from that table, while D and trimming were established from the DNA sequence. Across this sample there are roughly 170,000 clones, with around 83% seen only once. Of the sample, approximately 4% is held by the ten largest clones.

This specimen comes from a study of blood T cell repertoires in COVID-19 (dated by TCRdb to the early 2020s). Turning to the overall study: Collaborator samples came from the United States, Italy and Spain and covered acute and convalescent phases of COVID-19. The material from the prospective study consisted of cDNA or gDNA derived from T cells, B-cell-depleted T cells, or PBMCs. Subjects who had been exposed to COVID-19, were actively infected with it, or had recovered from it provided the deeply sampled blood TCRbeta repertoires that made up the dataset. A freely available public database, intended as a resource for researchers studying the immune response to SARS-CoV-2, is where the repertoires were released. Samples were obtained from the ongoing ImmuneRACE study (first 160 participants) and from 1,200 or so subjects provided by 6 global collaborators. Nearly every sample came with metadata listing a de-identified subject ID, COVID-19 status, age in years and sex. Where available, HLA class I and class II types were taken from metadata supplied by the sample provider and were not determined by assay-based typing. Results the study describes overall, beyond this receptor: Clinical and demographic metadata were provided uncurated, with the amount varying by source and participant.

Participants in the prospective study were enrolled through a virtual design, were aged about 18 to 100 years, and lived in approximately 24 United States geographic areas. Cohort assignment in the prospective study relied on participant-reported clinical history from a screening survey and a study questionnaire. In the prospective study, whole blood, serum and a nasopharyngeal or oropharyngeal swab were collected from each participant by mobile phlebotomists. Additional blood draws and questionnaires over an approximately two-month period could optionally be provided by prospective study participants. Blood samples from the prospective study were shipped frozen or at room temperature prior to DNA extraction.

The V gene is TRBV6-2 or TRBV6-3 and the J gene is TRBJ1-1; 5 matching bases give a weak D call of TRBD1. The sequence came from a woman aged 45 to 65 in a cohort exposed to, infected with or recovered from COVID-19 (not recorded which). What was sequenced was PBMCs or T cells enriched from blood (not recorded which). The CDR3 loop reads CASSSLTVNTEAFF. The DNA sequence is TGTGCCAGCAGTTCCCTGACAGTTAACACTGAAGCTTTCTTT.